This T cell receptor (beta chain) was profiled in a study of blood T cell repertoires in COVID-19 (dated by TCRdb to the early 2020s). In terms of the full investigation: Samples covering the acute and convalescent phases of COVID-19 were provided by collaborators in the United States, Italy and Spain. Where available, HLA class I and class II types were obtained from metadata supplied by the sample provider rather than from assay-based typing. The sample metadata nearly always contained a de-identified subject ID, COVID-19 status, age in years and sex. A freely available public database, intended as a resource for researchers studying the immune response to SARS-CoV-2, is where the repertoires were released. The prospective study material was composed of cDNA or gDNA derived from T cells, B-cell-depleted T cells, or PBMCs. Subjects who had been exposed to COVID-19, were actively infected with it, or had recovered from it provided the deeply sampled blood TCRbeta repertoires that made up the dataset. The samples were drawn from two sources: the first 160 participants of the ongoing ImmuneRACE study, and approximately 1,300 subjects contributed by 6 global collaborators.

Overall study outcomes, separate from this receptor: How much clinical and demographic metadata was included differed by source and by participant, and the metadata was provided uncurated.

One collaborating source in Seattle enrolled patients during active infection and followed them longitudinally through the course of disease. The collaborating institutions used their own protocols to collect whole blood in K2EDTA tubes. For TCRbeta analysis, collaborator samples were shipped as frozen whole blood, as isolated PBMCs, or as DNA extracted from either sample type. TCRbeta CDR3 regions were amplified from genomic DNA using the immunoSEQ Assay, a bias-controlled multiplex PCR. From the authors' description of their analysis: Nucleated cell counts per sample were estimated from amplification of reference gene primers within the assay. To quantify the absolute abundance of each unique TCRbeta CDR3 rearrangement, sequence reads were collapsed and filtered. For each sample, productive Simpson clonality was calculated by taking the square root of Simpson's diversity index across productive rearrangements. TCRdb's version of the immuneACCESS table is confined to in-frame rearrangements and falls short of the full clone set. An unresolved V gene accounts for under half of the shortfall where checked; the remainder is of unknown origin. That table supplies the V and J calls and clone size; D and trimming were determined from the DNA. This sample gives 130,000 to 150,000 clones in total; around 75% of them show up just once. The top ten hold approximately 5% of the sample.

As concerns this clone: Its antigen is unknown. Per-nucleotide qualities are absent, and no much larger clonotype sits a single base away.

Sequencing used peripheral blood. This sequence originates from a woman aged 65 to 85 with COVID-19, enrolled during active disease.

The DNA reads as follows: TGTGCCAGCAGCTCCGACTCGGACACTGAAGCTTTCTTT. Its protein product is CASSSDSDTEAFF. This chain joins TRBV7-3 to TRBJ1-1, with the identity of the D gene unclear. Taken from cysteine to phenylalanine, the CDR3 has 13 residues. Only the CDR3 region is kept as DNA, spanning 39 bases read in frame from base 1. Cut back by 4 bases and 3 bases, the V and J ends lie 9 bases apart. The germline V gene specifies SGHTA as CDR1 and FQGTGA as CDR2.